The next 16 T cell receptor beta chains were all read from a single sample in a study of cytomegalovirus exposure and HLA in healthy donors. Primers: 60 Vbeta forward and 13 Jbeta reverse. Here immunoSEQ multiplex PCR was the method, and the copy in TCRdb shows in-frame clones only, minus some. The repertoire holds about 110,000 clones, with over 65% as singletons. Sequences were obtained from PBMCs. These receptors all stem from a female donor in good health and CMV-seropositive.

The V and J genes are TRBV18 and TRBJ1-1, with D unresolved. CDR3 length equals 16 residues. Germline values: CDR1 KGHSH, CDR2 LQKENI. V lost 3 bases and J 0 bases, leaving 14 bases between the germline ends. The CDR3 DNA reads TGTGCCAGCTCACCTGGTTCTCCGGGGATGAACACTGAAGCTTTCTTT. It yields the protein CASSPGSPGMNTEAFF.

CDR3 DNA sequence: TGTGCCACCAGGAGACACCAGGGACAGGGGGCAGGGGAGCAGTACTTC. Its translation: CATRRHQGQGAGEQYF. The chain couples TRBV15 to TRBJ2-7; 12 nucleotides match TRBD1. V shed 6 bases and J 7 bases; nucleotides not matched to a gene: 13. The CDR3 loop spans 16 amino acids. Germline lookup yields CDR1 LNHNV and CDR2 YYDKDF (reference sequence).

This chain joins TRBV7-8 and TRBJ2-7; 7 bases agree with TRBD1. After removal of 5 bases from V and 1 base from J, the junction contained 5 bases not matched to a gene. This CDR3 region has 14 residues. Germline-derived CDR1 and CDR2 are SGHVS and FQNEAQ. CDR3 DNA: TGTGCCAGCAGCCTGACAGGGCTTTCCTACGAGCAGTACTTC. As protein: CASSLTGLSYEQYF. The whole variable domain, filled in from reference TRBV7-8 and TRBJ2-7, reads GAGVSQSPRYKVAKRGQDVALRCDPISGHVSLFWYQQALGQGPEFLTYFQNEAQLDKSGLPSDRFFAERPEGSVSTLKIQRTQQEDSAVYLCASSLTGLSYEQYFGPGTRLTVT.

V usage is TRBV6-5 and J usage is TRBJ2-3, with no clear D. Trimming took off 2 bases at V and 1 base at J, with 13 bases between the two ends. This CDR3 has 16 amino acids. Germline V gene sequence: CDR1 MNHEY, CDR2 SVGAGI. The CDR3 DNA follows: TGTGCCAGCAGTTACGGGCCTGAGCTTCGCACAGATACGCAGTATTTT. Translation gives CASSYGPELRTDTQYF.

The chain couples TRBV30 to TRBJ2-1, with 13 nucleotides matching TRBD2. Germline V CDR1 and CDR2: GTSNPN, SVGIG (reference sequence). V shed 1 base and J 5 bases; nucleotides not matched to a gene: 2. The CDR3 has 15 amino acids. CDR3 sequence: CAWSGGLAGHNEQFF. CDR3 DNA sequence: TGTGCCTGGAGTGGGGGACTAGCGGGACACAATGAGCAGTTCTTC.

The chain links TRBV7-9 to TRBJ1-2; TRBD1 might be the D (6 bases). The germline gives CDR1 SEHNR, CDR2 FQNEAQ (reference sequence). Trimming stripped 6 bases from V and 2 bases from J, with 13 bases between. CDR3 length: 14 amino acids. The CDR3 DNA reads TGTGCCAGCAGTCGACAGGTCAACAACTATGGCTACACCTTC. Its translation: CASSRQVNNYGYTF.

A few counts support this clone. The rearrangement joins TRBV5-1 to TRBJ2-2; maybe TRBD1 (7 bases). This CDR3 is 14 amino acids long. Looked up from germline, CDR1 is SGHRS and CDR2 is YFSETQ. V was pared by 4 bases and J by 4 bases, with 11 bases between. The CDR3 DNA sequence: TGCGCCAGCAGCGGCGGGACAGTCACCGGGGAGCTGTTTTTT. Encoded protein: CASSGGTVTGELFF.

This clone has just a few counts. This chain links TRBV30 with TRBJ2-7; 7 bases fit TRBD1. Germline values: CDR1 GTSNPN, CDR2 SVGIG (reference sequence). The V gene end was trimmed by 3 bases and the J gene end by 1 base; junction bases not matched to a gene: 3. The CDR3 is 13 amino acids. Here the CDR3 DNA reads TGTGCCTGGAGGAAGGGACAGTCCTACGAGCAGTACTTC. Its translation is CAWRKGQSYEQYF. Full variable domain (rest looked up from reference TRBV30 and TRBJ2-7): SQTIHQWPATLVQPVGSPLSLECTVEGTSNPNLYWYRQAAGRGLQLLFYSVGIGQISSEVPQNLSASRPQDRQFILSSKKLLLSDSGFYLCAWRKGQSYEQYFGPGTRLTVT.

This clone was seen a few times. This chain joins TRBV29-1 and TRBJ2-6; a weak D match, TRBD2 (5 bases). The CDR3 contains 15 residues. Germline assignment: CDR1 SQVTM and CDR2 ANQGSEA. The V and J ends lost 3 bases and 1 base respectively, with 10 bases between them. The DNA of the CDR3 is TGCAGCGTTGATTGGACTGAGTCTGGGGCCAACGTCCTGACTTTC. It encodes CSVDWTESGANVLTF.

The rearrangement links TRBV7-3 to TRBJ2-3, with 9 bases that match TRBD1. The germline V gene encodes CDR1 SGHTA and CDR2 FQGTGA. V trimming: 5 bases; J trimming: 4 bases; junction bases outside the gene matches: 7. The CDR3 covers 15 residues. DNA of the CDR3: TGTGCCAGCAGCCCCTCCGGGACAGGGTCAGATACGCAGTATTTT. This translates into CASSPSGTGSDTQYF.

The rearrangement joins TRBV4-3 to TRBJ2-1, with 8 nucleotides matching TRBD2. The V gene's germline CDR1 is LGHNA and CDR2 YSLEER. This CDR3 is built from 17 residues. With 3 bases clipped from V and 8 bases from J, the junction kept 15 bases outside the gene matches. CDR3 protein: CASSHGTGTRSVDEQFF. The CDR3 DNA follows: TGCGCCAGCAGCCATGGTACCGGGACTAGGAGTGTCGATGAGCAGTTCTTC.

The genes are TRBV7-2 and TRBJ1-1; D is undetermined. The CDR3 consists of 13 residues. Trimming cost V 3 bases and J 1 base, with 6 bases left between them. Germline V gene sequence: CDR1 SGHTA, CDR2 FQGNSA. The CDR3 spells CASSLAENTEAFF. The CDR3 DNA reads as TGTGCCAGCAGCTTGGCCGAGAACACTGAAGCTTTCTTT. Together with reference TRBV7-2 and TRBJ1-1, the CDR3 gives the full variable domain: GAGVSQSPSNKVTEKGKDVELRCDPISGHTALYWYRQSLGQGLEFLIYFQGNSAPDKSGLPSDRFSAERTGGSVSTLTIQRTQQEDSAVYLCASSLAENTEAFFGQGTRLTVV.

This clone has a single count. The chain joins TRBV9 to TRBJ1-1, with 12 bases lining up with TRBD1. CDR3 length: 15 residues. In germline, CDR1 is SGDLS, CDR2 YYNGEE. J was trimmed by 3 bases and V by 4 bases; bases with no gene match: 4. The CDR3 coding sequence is TGTGCCAGCAGCTTTGGGACAGGGGGCGACACTGAAGCTTTCTTT. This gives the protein CASSFGTGGDTEAFF.

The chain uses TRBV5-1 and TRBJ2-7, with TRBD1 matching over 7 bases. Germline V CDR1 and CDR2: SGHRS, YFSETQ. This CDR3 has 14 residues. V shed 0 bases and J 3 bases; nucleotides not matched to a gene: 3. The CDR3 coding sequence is TGCGCCAGCAGCTTGGATCCAGGGGGCTACGAGCAGTACTTC. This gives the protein CASSLDPGGYEQYF.

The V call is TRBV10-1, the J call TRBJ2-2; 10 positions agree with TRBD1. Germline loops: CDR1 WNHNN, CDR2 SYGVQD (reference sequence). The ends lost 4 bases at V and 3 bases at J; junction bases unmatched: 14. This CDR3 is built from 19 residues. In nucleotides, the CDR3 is TGCGCCAGCAGTGGCGGGACAGGGGTATGGGGAGAAGACACCGGGGAGCTGTTTTTT. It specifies CASSGGTGVWGEDTGELFF.

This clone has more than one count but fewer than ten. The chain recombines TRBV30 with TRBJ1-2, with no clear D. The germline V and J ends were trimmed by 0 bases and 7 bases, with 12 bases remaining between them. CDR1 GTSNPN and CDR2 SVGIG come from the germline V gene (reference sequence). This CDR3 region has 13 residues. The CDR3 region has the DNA TGTGCCTGGAGTGTACCGGGTCTTAGTGGCTACACCTTC. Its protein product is CAWSVPGLSGYTF. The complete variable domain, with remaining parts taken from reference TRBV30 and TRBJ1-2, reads SQTIHQWPATLVQPVGSPLSLECTVEGTSNPNLYWYRQAAGRGLQLLFYSVGIGQISSEVPQNLSASRPQDRQFILSSKKLLLSDSGFYLCAWSVPGLSGYTFGSGTRLTVV.